This TCR beta chain is from a study of shared clonotypes between healthy human individuals. Study observations and caveats: Genetic and exposure-history diversity was limited by the small donor number. Rarefaction exposed incomplete sorted-subset sequencing despite large depth. Memory subsets generally showed lower estimated richness than naive subsets.

CDR1 SNHLY and CDR2 FYNNEI come from the germline V gene. This CDR3 region has 13 residues. On this clone itself: What it recognizes is unknown.

Produced via immunoSEQ multiplex PCR; TCRdb's table is partial and in-frame only. Among about 1.1 million clones listed, 75% to 85% were seen once. The TCR was taken from a man aged 18 to 35 in good health. Some clones in this sample may be carry-over from other donors' samples. This chain joins TRBV2 and TRBJ2-5, with 9 nucleotides matching TRBD1. The last part of the DNA fits TRBJ2-7 better; the J call may be wrong. The sample consisted of memory CD4+ T cells from PBMCs. Subset specified: CD45RA-negative fraction. CDR3 sequence: CASRGQGPYEQYF. The CDR3 bases are TGTGCCAGCAGAGGACAGGGGCCCTACGAGCAGTACTTC.